One TCR beta chain is described in this entry. The entry originates in a study of blood T cell repertoires in COVID-19. For the study at large: The analysed material was cDNA or gDNA that came from T cells, B-cell-depleted T cells, or PBMCs.

V lost 6 bases and J lost 7; bases outside the gene matches: 8. The CDR3 consists of 13 residues. Some clones are missing from TCRdb's copy, which holds only in-frame ones; the method was immunoSEQ multiplex PCR. Of approximately 52,000 clones detected, more than 75% appear once; the ten largest clones hold around a sixth. The sequenced sample consisted of peripheral blood. The chain joins TRBV12-3 or TRBV12-4 to TRBJ1-2; 7 positions agree with TRBD1. This TCR was sampled from a human donor with active COVID-19. The donor label of this sample is uncertain. CDR3 in amino acids: CASSQQGTGGYTF. As DNA, the CDR3 is TGTGCCAGCAGCCAACAGGGGACGGGTGGCTACACCTTC.